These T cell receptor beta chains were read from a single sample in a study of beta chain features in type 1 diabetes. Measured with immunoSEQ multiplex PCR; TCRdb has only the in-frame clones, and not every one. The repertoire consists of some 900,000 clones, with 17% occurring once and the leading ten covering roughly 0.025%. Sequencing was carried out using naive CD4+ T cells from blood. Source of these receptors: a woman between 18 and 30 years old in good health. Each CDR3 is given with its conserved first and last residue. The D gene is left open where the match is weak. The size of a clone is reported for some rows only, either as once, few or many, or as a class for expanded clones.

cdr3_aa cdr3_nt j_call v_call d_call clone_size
CASSLQGYSNQPQHF TGCGCCAGCAGCTTGCAGGGGTATAGCAATCAGCCCCAGCATTTT TRBJ1-5 TRBV5-1 - few
CASSTGRSHSYNEQFF TGTGCCAGTAGTACGGGCCGAAGTCACTCCTACAATGAGCAGTTCTTC TRBJ2-1 TRBV19 - few
CASSLDISNEQFF TGTGCCAGCAGCTTGGACATATCCAATGAGCAGTTCTTC TRBJ2-1 TRBV7-2 - few
CASSDPVMSAGELFF TGCGCCAGCAGTGACCCCGTGATGAGTGCCGGGGAGCTGTTTTTT TRBJ2-2 TRBV10-1 - -
CASSQGTGPGYGYTF TGTGCCAGCAGCCAAGGGACAGGACCAGGCTATGGCTACACCTTC TRBJ1-2 TRBV4-2 TRBD1 -
CASSPGLAVRETQYF TGTGCCAGCAGCCCAGGACTAGCAGTTAGGGAGACCCAGTACTTC TRBJ2-5 TRBV11-2 TRBD2 few
CASSFKFPGQGRTDTQYF TGTGCCAGCAGCTTCAAATTTCCCGGACAGGGCCGCACAGATACGCAGTATTTT TRBJ2-3 TRBV7-9 TRBD1 -
CASSGSPPQHF TGTGCCAGCAGCGGGTCCCCGCCCCAGCATTTT TRBJ1-5 TRBV9 - many
CASSLGMRDPYEQYF TGTGCCAGCAGCTTAGGGATGCGGGACCCCTACGAGCAGTACTTC TRBJ2-7 TRBV7-2 - -
CASSLGQGAYYEQYF TGTGCCAGCAGCTTAGGGCAGGGGGCTTACTACGAGCAGTACTTC TRBJ2-7 TRBV7-9 TRBD1 -
CASSTSDGLNQPQHF TGTGCCAGTAGTACCTCGGACGGCCTCAATCAGCCCCAGCATTTT TRBJ1-5 TRBV19 - -
CASSLVAAGNEQFF TGTGCCAGCAGCTTAGTGGCCGCGGGAAATGAGCAGTTCTTC TRBJ2-1 TRBV7-2 - -
CAAGRGGSSYNEQFF TGTGCCGCCGGGCGGGGGGGCAGCTCCTACAATGAGCAGTTCTTC TRBJ2-1 TRBV6-5 TRBD2 -
CASSHTGQGVYNEQFF TGTGCCAGCAGCCACACGGGACAGGGGGTTTACAATGAGCAGTTCTTC TRBJ2-1 TRBV4-2 TRBD1 few
CASSPRGLLTGELFF TGTGCCAGCAGTCCCAGGGGGCTATTGACCGGGGAGCTGTTTTTT TRBJ2-2 TRBV7-9 TRBD1 few
CASSHEETQYF TGTGCCAGCAGCCACGAAGAGACCCAGTACTTC TRBJ2-5 TRBV7-9 - few
CASSQDWAGGNQPQHF TGCGCCAGCAGCCAAGATTGGGCCGGAGGCAATCAGCCCCAGCATTTT TRBJ1-5 TRBV4-3 - few
CASSYAGGRADTQYF TGTGCCAGCAGTTACGCGGGAGGGCGGGCAGATACGCAGTATTTT TRBJ2-3 TRBV6-5 TRBD2 -